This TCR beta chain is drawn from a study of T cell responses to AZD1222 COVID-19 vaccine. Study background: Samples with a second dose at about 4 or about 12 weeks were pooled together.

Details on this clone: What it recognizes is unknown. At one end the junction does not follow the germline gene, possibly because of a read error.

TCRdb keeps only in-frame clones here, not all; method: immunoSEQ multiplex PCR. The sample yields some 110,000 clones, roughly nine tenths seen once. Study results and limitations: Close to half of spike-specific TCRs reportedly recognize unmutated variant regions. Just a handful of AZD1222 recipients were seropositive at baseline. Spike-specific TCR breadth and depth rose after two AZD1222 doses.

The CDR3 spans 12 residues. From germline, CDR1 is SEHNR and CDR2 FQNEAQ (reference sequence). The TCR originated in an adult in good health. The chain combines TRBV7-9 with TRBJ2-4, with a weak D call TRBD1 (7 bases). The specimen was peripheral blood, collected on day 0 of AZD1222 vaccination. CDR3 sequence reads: CASSLGGDSPHF. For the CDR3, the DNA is TGTGCCAGCAGCTTAGGCGGGGACAGCCCCCACTTC.